The 21 T cell receptor beta chains below all came from one sample that was sequenced in a study of T cell responses to AZD1222 COVID-19 vaccine (dated by TCRdb to the early 2020s). The meaning of the sample's time point label: about 28 days (+/-7) after the second vaccine dose. Libraries were built with the immunoSEQ multiplex PCR assay. TCRdb's version of the immuneACCESS table is confined to in-frame rearrangements and falls short of the full clone set. An unresolved V gene accounts for under half of the shortfall where checked; the remainder is of unknown origin. A total of 150,000 to 200,000 clones appear in this sample, more than 85% of them only once. Clones ranked in the top ten supply about 3.5% of the sample. Sequencing was performed on peripheral blood, taken 28 days after the second AZD1222 dose. Every receptor here comes from an adult who received the AZD1222 COVID-19 vaccine.

CDR3 sequence reads: CAWSAGRKNTEAFF. CDR3 coding DNA: TGTGCCTGGAGTGCGGGACGGAAGAACACTGAAGCTTTCTTT. This chain connects TRBV30 to TRBJ1-1, with D tentatively TRBD1 (5 bases). V shed 1 base and J shed 1 base, with 10 bases lying between them. Germline CDR1 and CDR2: GTSNPN and SVGIG (reference sequence). The CDR3 has 14 residues.

The chain combines TRBV5-8 with TRBJ1-2; no clear D. The CDR3 is made up of 14 amino acids. V lost 0 bases, J lost 1 base, and 7 bases lay in between. The V gene's germline CDR1 is SGHTS and CDR2 YDEGEE. The CDR3 region has the DNA TGTGCCAGCAGCTTGGTCGAGGGTAACTATGGCTACACCTTC. Translated, it gives CASSLVEGNYGYTF.

The chain uses TRBV6-2 or TRBV6-3 and TRBJ1-4; D is unresolved. The CDR3 has 15 residues. V was trimmed by 6 bases and J by 3 bases, leaving 14 bases between them. CDR1 and CDR2 (germline): MNHEY, SVGEGT. The CDR3 region is CASSRAQAANEKLFF. Here the CDR3 DNA reads TGTGCCAGCAGCCGTGCGCAAGCAGCTAATGAAAAACTGTTTTTT.

A single count supports this clone. The V and J genes are TRBV10-1 and TRBJ2-3; weak D call: TRBD2 (6 bases). Germline V lookup: CDR1 WNHNN, CDR2 SYGVQD (reference sequence). This CDR3 is 15 amino acids long. Deletions cut 3 bases from V and 2 bases from J, with 12 bases between. The CDR3 nucleotides are TGCGCCAGCAGTGACCGTAGCGGAAACACAGATACGCAGTATTTT. Its protein product is CASSDRSGNTDTQYF.

The chain combines TRBV5-1 with TRBJ2-5, with TRBD1 matching over 8 bases. Per germline, CDR1 SGHRS and CDR2 YFSETQ. This CDR3 comprises 15 residues. V lost 2 bases, J lost 2 bases, and 5 bases stayed unmatched. The CDR3 spells CASSFGRGQQETQYF. CDR3 DNA sequence: TGCGCCAGCAGCTTTGGCAGGGGGCAACAAGAGACCCAGTACTTC.

The V call is TRBV29-1, the J call TRBJ2-7, with 8 bases fitting TRBD1. This CDR3 spans 13 amino acids. CDR1 SQVTM and CDR2 ANQGSEA come from the germline V gene. With V trimmed by 7 bases and J by 2 bases, 7 bases remained unmatched. The CDR3 loop reads CSAQGALTYEQYF. CDR3 DNA: TGCAGCGCTCAGGGGGCCTTGACCTACGAGCAGTACTTC.

This sequence joins TRBV7-9 and TRBJ2-1, with 10 bases identical to TRBD1. Per germline, CDR1 SEHNR and CDR2 FQNEAQ (reference sequence). The trim removed 6 bases at V and 7 bases at J, leaving 9 bases unmatched. This CDR3 spans 15 amino acids. CDR3 DNA: TGTGCCAGCAGACCCCCGGGACAGGGGATGAATGAGCAGTTCTTC. Residues: CASRPPGQGMNEQFF.

The V and J genes are TRBV7-6 and TRBJ1-2; D gene unclear. V lost 1 base to trimming and J lost 4 bases, with 10 bases between them. The CDR3 length is 14 residues. From germline, CDR1 is SGHVS and CDR2 FNYEAQ. CDR3: CASSLGSGCYGYTF. The DNA of the CDR3 is TGTGCCAGCAGCTTAGGGAGCGGATGCTATGGCTACACCTTC.

This chain joins TRBV27 and TRBJ1-5; D not resolved. CDR3 length: 13 residues. The V and J ends lost 8 bases and 0 bases respectively, with 8 bases between them. Germline V gene lookup returns CDR1 MNHEY and CDR2 SMNVEV (reference sequence). The CDR3 DNA sequence: TGTGCCAGCGGAGTCAATAGCAATCAGCCCCAGCATTTT. This translates into CASGVNSNQPQHF.

This chain links TRBV5-1 with TRBJ2-5, with 9 bases lining up with TRBD1. Germline CDR1 SGHRS, CDR2 YFSETQ. This CDR3 is built from 15 residues. J gave up 3 bases and V 2 bases, and 5 bases lay outside the gene matches. CDR3 sequence: CASSFQGQGEETQYF. Here the CDR3 DNA reads TGCGCCAGCAGCTTTCAGGGACAGGGAGAAGAGACCCAGTACTTC. Based on the CDR3 plus reference TRBV5-1 and TRBJ2-5, the full variable domain is KAGVTQTPRYLIKTRGQQVTLSCSPISGHRSVSWYQQTPGQGLQFLFEYFSETQRNKGNFPGRFSGRQFSNSRSEMNVSTLELGDSALYLCASSFQGQGEETQYFGPGTRLLVL.

This sequence joins TRBV11-3 and TRBJ1-2; TRBD1 is a possible D gene (6 bases). Trimming left V 5 bases short and J 0 bases short, with 16 bases between. Germline V gene lookup returns CDR1 SGHNT and CDR2 YENEEA. The CDR3 covers 16 residues. The CDR3 DNA follows: TGTGCCAGCAGCCCCCGGACAGCCTCAGCTAACTATGGCTACACCTTC. This gives the protein CASSPRTASANYGYTF.

This clone has a single count. The V call is TRBV19, the J call TRBJ2-3; no clear D gene. Trimming left V 4 bases short and J 1 base short, with 15 bases between. CDR1 and CDR2 from the germline V gene are LNHDA and SQIVND (reference sequence). The CDR3 is 16 amino acids. DNA of the CDR3: TGTGCCAGTAGTACCCCCTACCCAGGTCGCACAGATACGCAGTATTTT. The encoded protein is CASSTPYPGRTDTQYF. Filled out from reference TRBV19 and TRBJ2-3, the complete variable domain reads DGGITQSPKYLFRKEGQNVTLSCEQNLNHDAMYWYRQDPGQGLRLIYYSQIVNDFQKGDIAEGYSVSREKKESFPLTVTSAQKNPTAFYLCASSTPYPGRTDTQYFGPGTRLTVL.

The count of this clone is one. V usage is TRBV18 and J usage is TRBJ2-3, with TRBD1 identical over 10 bases. The germline gives CDR1 KGHSH, CDR2 LQKENI. The V gene end was trimmed by 5 bases and the J gene end by 0 bases; junction bases not matched to a gene: 2. The CDR3 spans 15 residues. CDR3 protein: CASSSTGGSTDTQYF. As DNA, the CDR3 is TGTGCCAGCTCATCGACAGGGGGCAGCACAGATACGCAGTATTTT.

This chain links TRBV7-2 with TRBJ2-7; D uncertain. V lost 0 bases and J lost 1, with 7 bases in between. This CDR3 comprises 14 residues. Germline V gene data show CDR1 as SGHTA and CDR2 as FQGNSA. The CDR3 loop is CASSLAFRSYEQYF. DNA of the CDR3: TGTGCCAGCAGCTTAGCCTTCAGATCCTACGAGCAGTACTTC.

The chain joins TRBV2 to TRBJ2-3; 14 nucleotides line up with TRBD2. The germline CDR1 and CDR2 sequences are SNHLY and FYNNEI. Trimming at V came to 3 bases and at J to 5 bases, leaving 4 bases not matched to a gene. The CDR3 covers 16 residues. The CDR3 DNA sequence: TGTGCCAGCAGTGAGGAGACTAGCGGGAGGGGAGATACGCAGTATTTT. This sequence encodes CASSEETSGRGDTQYF.

The genes are TRBV4-3 and TRBJ2-1; tentatively, D is TRBD2 (6 bases). V was trimmed by 0 bases and J by 6 bases, leaving 15 bases between them. From germline, CDR1 is LGHNA and CDR2 YSLEER. The CDR3 loop spans 16 amino acids. CDR3 bases: TGCGCCAGCAGCCAAGATTCCAGCGGGCTAGGCAATGAGCAGTTCTTC. Translation gives CASSQDSSGLGNEQFF.

This chain links TRBV7-2 with TRBJ2-7; TRBD2 might be the D (6 bases). Deletions cut 5 bases from V and 5 bases from J, with 13 bases between. Germline lookup yields CDR1 SGHTA and CDR2 FQGNSA. This CDR3 contains 13 residues. The CDR3 sequence: CASSEISSDEQYF. DNA for the CDR3: TGTGCCAGCAGCGAAATCTCTAGCGACGAGCAGTACTTC.

The chain employs TRBV5-4 and TRBJ2-7; 7 nucleotides line up with TRBD1. Losses at the gene ends were 8 bases for V and 6 bases for J; bases not matched to a gene: 14. The CDR3 extends over 14 amino acids. Germline CDR1 SGHNT, CDR2 YYREEE (reference sequence). CDR3 nucleotides: TGTGCCAGTCGTAACGACGACGAGGGGGCCGAGCAGTACTTC. Residues: CASRNDDEGAEQYF. Full variable domain (remainder filled in from reference TRBV5-4 and TRBJ2-7): ETGVTQSPTHLIKTRGQQVTLRCSSQSGHNTVSWYQQALGQGPQFIFQYYREEENGRGNFPPRFSGLQFPNYSSELNVNALELDDSALYLCASRNDDEGAEQYFGPGTRLTVT.

The chain employs TRBV28 and TRBJ1-5, with D possibly TRBD1 on 5 matching bases. The CDR3 runs 14 residues. CDR1 is MDHEN, CDR2 SYDVKM, per germline. Trimming took 5 bases from V and 6 from J, leaving 14 bases between them. The CDR3 bases are TGTGCCAGCAGTGACAGAAACACCCCTCAGCCCCAGCATTTT. This translates into CASSDRNTPQPQHF.

The chain has TRBV28 and TRBJ2-4; the match to TRBD1 covers 7 bases. Germline loops: CDR1 MDHEN, CDR2 SYDVKM. The CDR3 is 16 amino acids. J lost 1 base, V lost 4 bases, and 7 bases had no gene match. In DNA form, the CDR3 reads TGTGCCAGCAGTTCGACAGGGACGGGGGCCAAAAACATTCAGTACTTC. Translating gives CASSSTGTGAKNIQYF.

This rearrangement joins TRBV7-2 to TRBJ1-1; the match to TRBD1 covers 10 bases. Germline loops: CDR1 SGHTA, CDR2 FQGNSA. This CDR3 has 17 residues. The V segment lost 4 bases and the J segment 2 bases; nucleotides outside the gene matches: 10. CDR3 sequence (DNA): TGTGCCAGCAGCTGGCCTTTGACAGGGGGCTATAACACTGAAGCTTTCTTT. Translating it yields CASSWPLTGGYNTEAFF.